This entry features one T cell receptor beta chain sequence. RNA isolated from unsorted whole blood supplied the blood RNA, with germline DNA also extracted. Total RNA (roughly 540 ng) served as template for TCR beta cDNA synthesis primed by a constant-region primer. Construction of TCR beta libraries relied on three successive nested multiplex PCR rounds employing slightly modified ARM-PCR. TCRdb fed the multiplex PCR reads into MiXCR, producing one record per CDR3 protein. Here the sample spans just over 300,000 distinct CDR3 sequences, roughly 60% being singletons. This sample was taken from a study of tumor-infiltrating lymphocytes in primary liver carcinoma. Material for sequencing was peripheral blood. This sequence was found in a woman in her twenties or thirties with primary liver carcinoma and hepatitis B virus infection.

CDR3 nucleotide sequence: TGCGCCAGCAGCGCGGGAGGACAGAATTCCAATCAGCCCCAGCATTTT. Translated, it gives CASSAGGQNSNQPQHF. The chain has TRBV5-1 and TRBJ1-5, with a possible D match to TRBD1 (6 bases). The CDR3 covers 16 residues. Per the germline V gene, CDR1 is SGHRS and CDR2 is YFSETQ. Trimming took 4 bases from V and 3 from J, leaving 17 bases between them.